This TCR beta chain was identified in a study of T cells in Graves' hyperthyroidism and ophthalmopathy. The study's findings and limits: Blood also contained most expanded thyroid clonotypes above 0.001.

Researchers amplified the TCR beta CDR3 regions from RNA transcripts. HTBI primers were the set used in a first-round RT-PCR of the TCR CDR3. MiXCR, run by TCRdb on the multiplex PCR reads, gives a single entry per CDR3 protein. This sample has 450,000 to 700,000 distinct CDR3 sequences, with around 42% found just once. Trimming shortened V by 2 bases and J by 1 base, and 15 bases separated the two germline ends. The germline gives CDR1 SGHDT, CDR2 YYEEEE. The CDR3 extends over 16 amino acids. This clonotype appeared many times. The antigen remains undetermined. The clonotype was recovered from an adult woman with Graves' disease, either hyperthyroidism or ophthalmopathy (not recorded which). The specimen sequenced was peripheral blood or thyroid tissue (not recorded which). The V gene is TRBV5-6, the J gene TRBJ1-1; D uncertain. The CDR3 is CASSFGGKGSNTEAFF. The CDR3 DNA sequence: TGTGCCAGCAGCTTCGGAGGGAAAGGATCGAACACTGAAGCTTTCTTT.